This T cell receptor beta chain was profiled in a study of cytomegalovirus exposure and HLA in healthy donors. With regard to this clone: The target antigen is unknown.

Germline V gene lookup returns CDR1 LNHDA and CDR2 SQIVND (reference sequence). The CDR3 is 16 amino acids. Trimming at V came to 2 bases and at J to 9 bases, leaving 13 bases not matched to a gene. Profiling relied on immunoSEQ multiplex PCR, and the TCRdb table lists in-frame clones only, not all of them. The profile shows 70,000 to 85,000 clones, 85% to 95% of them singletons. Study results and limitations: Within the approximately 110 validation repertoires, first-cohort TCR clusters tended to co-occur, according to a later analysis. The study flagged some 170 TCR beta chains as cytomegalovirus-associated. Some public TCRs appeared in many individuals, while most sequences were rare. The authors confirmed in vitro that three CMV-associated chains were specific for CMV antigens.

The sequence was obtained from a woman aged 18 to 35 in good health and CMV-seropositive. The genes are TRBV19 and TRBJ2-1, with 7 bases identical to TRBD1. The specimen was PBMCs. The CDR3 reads CASSIRRQGPTGEQFF. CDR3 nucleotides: TGTGCCAGTAGTATACGTCGACAGGGTCCCACAGGTGAGCAGTTCTTC.